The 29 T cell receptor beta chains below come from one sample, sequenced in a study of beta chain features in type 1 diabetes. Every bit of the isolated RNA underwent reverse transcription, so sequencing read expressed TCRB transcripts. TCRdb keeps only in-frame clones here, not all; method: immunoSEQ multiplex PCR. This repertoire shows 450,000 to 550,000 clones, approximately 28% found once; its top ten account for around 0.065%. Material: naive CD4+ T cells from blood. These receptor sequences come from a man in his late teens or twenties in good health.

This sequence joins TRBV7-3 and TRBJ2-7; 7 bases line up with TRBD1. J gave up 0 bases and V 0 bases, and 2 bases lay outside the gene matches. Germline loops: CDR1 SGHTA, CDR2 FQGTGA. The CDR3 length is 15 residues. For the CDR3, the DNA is TGTGCCAGCAGCTTAACGTCAGGGGGCTCCTACGAGCAGTACTTC. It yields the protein CASSLTSGGSYEQYF.

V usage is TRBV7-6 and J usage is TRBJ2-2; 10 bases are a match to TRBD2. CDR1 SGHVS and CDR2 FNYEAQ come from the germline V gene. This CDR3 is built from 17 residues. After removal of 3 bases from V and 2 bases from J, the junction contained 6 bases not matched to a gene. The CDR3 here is CASSLSSGRRNTGELFF. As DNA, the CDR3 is TGTGCCAGCAGCTTGTCTAGCGGGAGAAGAAACACCGGGGAGCTGTTTTTT.

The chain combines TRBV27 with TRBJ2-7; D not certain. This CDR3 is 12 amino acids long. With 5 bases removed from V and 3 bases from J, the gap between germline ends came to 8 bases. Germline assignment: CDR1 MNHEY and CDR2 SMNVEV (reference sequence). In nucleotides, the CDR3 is TGTGCCAGCAGTGCCCCAGGCTACGAGCAGTACTTC. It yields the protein CASSAPGYEQYF.

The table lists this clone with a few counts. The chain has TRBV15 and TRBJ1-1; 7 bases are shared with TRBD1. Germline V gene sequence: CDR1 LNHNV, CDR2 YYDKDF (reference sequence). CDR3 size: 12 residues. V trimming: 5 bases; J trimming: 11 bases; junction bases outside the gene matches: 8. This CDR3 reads CATSRTGLSAFF. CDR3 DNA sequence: TGTGCCACCAGCCGGACAGGTCTGAGTGCTTTCTTT.

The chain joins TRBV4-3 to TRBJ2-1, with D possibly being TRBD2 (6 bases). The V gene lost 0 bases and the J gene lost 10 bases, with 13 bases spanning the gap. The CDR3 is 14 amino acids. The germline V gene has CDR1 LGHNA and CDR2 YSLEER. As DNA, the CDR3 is TGCGCCAGCAGCCAAGATTGGGCGGGATGGGAGCAGTTCTTC. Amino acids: CASSQDWAGWEQFF.

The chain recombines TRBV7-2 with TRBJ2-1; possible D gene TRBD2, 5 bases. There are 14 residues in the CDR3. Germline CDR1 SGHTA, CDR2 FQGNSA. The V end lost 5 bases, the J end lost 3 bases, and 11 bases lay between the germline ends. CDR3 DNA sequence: TGTGCCAGCAGCCCCGGACTCCACTACAATGAGCAGTTCTTC. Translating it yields CASSPGLHYNEQFF.

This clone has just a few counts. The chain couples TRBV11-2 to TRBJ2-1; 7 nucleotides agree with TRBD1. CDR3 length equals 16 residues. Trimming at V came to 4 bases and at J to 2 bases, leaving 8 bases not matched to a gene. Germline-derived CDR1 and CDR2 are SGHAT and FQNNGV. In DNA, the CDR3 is TGTGCCAGCAGCTCTCAACAGGGGCCTCCCTACAATGAGCAGTTCTTC. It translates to CASSSQQGPPYNEQFF.

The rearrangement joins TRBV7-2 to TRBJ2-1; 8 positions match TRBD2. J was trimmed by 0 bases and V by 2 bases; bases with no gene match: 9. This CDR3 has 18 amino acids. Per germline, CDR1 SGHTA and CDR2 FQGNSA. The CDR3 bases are TGTGCCAGCAGCTTACTGGGACTAGGGTTAGGCTCCTACAATGAGCAGTTCTTC. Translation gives CASSLLGLGLGSYNEQFF.

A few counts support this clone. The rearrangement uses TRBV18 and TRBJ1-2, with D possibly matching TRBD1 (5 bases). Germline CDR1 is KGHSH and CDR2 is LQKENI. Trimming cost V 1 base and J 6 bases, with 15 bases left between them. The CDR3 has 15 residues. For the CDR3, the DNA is TGTGCCAGCTCACCACTCCAGGGCCTTATGGATGGCTACACCTTC. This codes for CASSPLQGLMDGYTF.

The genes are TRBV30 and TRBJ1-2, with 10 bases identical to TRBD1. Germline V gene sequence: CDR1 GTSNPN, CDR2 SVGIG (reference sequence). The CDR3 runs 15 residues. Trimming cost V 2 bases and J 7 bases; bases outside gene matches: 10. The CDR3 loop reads CAWSTLGQGKIGYTF. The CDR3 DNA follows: TGTGCCTGGAGTACACTGGGACAGGGGAAAATTGGCTACACCTTC.

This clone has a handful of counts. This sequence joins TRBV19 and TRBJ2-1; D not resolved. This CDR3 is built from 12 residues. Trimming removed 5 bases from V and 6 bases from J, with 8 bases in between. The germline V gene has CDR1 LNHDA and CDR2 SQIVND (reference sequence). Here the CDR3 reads CASSYIPNEQFF. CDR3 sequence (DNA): TGTGCCAGTAGTTATATTCCCAATGAGCAGTTCTTC.

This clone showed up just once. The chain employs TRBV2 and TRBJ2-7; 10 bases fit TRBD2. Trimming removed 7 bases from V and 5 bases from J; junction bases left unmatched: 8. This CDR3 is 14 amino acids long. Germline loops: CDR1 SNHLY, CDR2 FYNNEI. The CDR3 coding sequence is TGTGCCAGCAAAGGTGCTAGCGGGAGCAACGAGCAGTACTTC. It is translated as CASKGASGSNEQYF.

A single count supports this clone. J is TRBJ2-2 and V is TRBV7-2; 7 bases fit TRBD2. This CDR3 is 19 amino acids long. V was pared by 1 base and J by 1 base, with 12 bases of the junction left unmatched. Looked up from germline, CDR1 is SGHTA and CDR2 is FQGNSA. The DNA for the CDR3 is TGTGCCAGCAGCTTAGTTGCTATCGGGCTAGCGGTGAACACCGGGGAGCTGTTTTTT. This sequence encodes CASSLVAIGLAVNTGELFF.

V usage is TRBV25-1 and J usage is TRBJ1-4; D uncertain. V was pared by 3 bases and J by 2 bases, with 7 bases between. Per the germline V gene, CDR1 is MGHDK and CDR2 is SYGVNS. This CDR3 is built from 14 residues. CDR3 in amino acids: CASSDAQTNEKLFF. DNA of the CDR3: TGTGCCAGCAGTGACGCTCAGACTAATGAAAAACTGTTTTTT.

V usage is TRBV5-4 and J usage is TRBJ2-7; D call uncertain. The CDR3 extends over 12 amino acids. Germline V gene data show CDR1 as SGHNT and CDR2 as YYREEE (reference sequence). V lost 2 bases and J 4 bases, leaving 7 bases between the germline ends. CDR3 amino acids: CASSFRPYEQYF. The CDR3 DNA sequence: TGTGCCAGCAGCTTTCGTCCTTACGAGCAGTACTTC. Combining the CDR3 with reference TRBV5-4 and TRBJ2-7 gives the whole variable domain ETGVTQSPTHLIKTRGQQVTLRCSSQSGHNTVSWYQQALGQGPQFIFQYYREEENGRGNFPPRFSGLQFPNYSSELNVNALELDDSALYLCASSFRPYEQYFGPGTRLTVT.

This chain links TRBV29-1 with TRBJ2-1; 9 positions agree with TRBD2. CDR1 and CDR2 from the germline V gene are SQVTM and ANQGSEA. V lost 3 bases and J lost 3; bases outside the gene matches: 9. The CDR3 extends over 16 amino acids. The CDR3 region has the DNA TGCAGCGTTGAGACCGGCGGGAGGGCCCTCTACAATGAGCAGTTCTTC. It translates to CSVETGGRALYNEQFF.

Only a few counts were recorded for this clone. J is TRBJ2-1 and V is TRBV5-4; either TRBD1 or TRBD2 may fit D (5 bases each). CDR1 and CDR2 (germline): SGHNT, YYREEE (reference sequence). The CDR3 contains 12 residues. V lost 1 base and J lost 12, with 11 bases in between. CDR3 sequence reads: CASSLRDVRQFF. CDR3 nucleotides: TGTGCCAGCAGCTTGCGGGACGTAAGGCAGTTCTTC.

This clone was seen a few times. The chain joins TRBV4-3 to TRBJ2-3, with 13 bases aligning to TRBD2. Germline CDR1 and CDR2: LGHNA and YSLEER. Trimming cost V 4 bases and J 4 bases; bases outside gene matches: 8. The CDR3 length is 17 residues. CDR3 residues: CASSPGTSGILADTQYF. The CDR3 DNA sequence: TGCGCCAGCAGCCCCGGGACTAGCGGGATCCTCGCAGATACGCAGTATTTT.

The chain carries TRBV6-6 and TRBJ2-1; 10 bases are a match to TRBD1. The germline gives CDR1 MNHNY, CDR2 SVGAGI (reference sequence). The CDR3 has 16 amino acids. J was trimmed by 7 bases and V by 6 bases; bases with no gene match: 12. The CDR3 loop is CASRLSSGQGSNEQFF. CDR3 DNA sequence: TGTGCCAGCAGACTCTCGTCGGGACAGGGGTCTAATGAGCAGTTCTTC.

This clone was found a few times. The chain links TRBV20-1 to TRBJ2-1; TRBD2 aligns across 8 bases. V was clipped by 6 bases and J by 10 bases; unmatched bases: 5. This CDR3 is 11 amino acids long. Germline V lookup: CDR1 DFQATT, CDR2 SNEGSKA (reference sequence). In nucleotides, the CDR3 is TGCAGTGCCAATAAGCGGGAGGAGCAGTTCTTC. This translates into CSANKREEQFF.

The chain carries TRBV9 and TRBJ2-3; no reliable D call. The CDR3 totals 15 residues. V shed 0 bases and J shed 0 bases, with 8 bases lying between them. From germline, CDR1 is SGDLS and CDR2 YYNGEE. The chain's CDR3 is CASSVGVDSTDTQYF. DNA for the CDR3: TGTGCCAGCAGCGTAGGGGTAGATAGCACAGATACGCAGTATTTT.

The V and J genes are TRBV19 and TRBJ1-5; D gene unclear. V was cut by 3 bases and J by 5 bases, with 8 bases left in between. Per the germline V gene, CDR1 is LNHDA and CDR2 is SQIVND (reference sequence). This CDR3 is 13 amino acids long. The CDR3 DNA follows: TGTGCCAGTAGTATCTTTGGAGATCAGCCCCAGCATTTT. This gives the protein CASSIFGDQPQHF.

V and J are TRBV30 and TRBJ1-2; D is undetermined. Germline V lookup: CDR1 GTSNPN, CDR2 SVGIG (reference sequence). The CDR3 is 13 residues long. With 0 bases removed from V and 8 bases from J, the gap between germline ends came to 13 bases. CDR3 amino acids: CAWSVLRESGYTF. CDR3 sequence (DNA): TGTGCCTGGAGTGTACTACGGGAGTCGGGCTACACCTTC. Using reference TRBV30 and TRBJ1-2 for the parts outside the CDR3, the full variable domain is SQTIHQWPATLVQPVGSPLSLECTVEGTSNPNLYWYRQAAGRGLQLLFYSVGIGQISSEVPQNLSASRPQDRQFILSSKKLLLSDSGFYLCAWSVLRESGYTFGSGTRLTVV.

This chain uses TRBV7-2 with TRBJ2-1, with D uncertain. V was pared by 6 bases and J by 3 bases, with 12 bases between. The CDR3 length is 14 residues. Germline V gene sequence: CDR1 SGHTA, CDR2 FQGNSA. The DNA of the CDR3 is TGTGCCAGCAGTCCAGGAATCTTCTACAATGAGCAGTTCTTC. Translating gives CASSPGIFYNEQFF.

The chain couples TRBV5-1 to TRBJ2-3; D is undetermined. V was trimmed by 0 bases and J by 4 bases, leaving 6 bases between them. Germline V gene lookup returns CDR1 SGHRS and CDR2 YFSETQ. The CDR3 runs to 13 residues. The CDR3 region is CASSLAAPDTQYF. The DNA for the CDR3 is TGCGCCAGCAGCTTGGCCGCGCCAGATACGCAGTATTTT.

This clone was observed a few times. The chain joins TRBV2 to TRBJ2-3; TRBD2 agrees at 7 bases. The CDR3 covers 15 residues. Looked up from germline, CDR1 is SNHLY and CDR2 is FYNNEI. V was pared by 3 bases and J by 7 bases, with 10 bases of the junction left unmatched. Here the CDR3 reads CASSDTPGRSYTQYF. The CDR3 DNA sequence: TGTGCCAGCAGTGATACCCCCGGGAGGTCGTATACGCAGTATTTT.

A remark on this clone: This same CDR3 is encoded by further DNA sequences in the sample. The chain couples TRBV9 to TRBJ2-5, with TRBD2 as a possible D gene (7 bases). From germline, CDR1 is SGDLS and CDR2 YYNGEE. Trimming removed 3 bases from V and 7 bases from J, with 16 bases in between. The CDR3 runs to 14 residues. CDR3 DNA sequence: TGTGCCAGCAGCGGAGCCGGGGGGCTGGGGACCCAGTACTTC. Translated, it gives CASSGAGGLGTQYF. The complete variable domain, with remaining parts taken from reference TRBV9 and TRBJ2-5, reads DSGVTQTPKHLITATGQRVTLRCSPRSGDLSVYWYQQSLDQGLQFLIQYYNGEERAKGNILERFSAQQFPDLHSELNLSSLELGDSALYFCASSGAGGLGTQYFGPGTRLLVL.

CDR3 region: CASSLRLSYIQYF. The CDR3 DNA sequence: TGTGCCAGCAGCTTGCGGCTTTCTTACATTCAGTACTTC. V gene TRBV7-8 combines with J gene TRBJ2-4; D is unresolved. V lost 3 bases and J lost 8, with 11 bases in between. There are 13 residues in the CDR3. Per the germline V gene, CDR1 is SGHVS and CDR2 is FQNEAQ.

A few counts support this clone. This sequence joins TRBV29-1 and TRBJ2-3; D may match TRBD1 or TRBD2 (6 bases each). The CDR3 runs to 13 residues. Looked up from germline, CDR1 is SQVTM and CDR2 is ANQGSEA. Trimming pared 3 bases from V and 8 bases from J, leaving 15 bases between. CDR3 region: CSVEPSGAGTQYF. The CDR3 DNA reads TGCAGCGTTGAGCCTTCGGGGGCTGGTACGCAGTATTTT.